This is a list of T cell receptor beta chains from one sample in a study of blood T cell repertoires in COVID-19. TCRdb's table, derived via immunoSEQ multiplex PCR, lists solely in-frame clones and lacks some. The sample holds approximately 30,000 clones, over 90% seen once. The sequenced sample consisted of peripheral blood. The source is a human donor in a cohort sampled during active COVID-19. CDR3s include the opening cysteine and the closing phenylalanine or tryptophan. Each record gives: V gene, CDR3 length, clone size, J gene, D gene, CDR3 protein, CDR3 DNA. The D gene is left open where the match is weak. Clone sizes are given selectively: once, few, many, or a class where the clone is expanded.

>TRBV21-1|17|NA|TRBJ1-6|NA
CASSPRTGSPEGSPLHF
TGTGCCAGCAGCCCTAGGACAGGCTCCCCGGAAGGTTCACCCCTCCACTTT
>TRBV5-1|17|NA|TRBJ2-2|TRBD2
CASSWRTSGLNTGELFF
TGCGCCAGCAGCTGGCGGACTAGCGGTTTGAACACCGGGGAGCTGTTTTTT
>TRBV6-5|14|NA|TRBJ2-1|TRBD2
CASRGLAAVDEQFF
TGTGCCAGCCGAGGACTAGCGGCCGTCGATGAGCAGTTCTTC
>TRBV13|17|NA|TRBJ1-6|TRBD1
CASSLNQNRGVGSPLHF
TGTGCCAGCAGCTTAAATCAAAACAGGGGAGTAGGTTCACCCCTCCACTTT
>TRBV19|13|NA|TRBJ1-4|TRBD1
CASSIDRVAKLFF
TGTGCCAGTAGTATCGACAGGGTCGCAAAACTGTTTTTT
>TRBV7-6|15|once|TRBJ2-7|TRBD1
CASSLLTGSSNEQYF
TGTGCCAGCAGCTTGCTGACAGGGTCCAGCAACGAGCAGTACTTC
>TRBV3-1/TRBV3-2|14|NA|TRBJ2-1|NA
CASSQGGANNEQFF
TGTGCCAGCAGCCAAGGTGGGGCCAACAATGAGCAGTTCTTC
>TRBV4-1|15|NA|TRBJ2-7|TRBD2
CASSQATSGSYEQYF
TGCGCCAGCAGCCAAGCTACTAGCGGTTCCTACGAGCAGTACTTC
>TRBV5-1|18|NA|TRBJ2-3|TRBD2
CASSSNVWSGSSRDTQYF
TGCGCCAGCAGCTCCAATGTTTGGAGCGGGAGCTCCAGAGATACGCAGTATTTT
>TRBV19|16|NA|TRBJ2-5|TRBD2
CASSMGTSGVHETQYF
TGTGCCAGTAGTATGGGGACTAGCGGGGTTCACGAGACCCAGTACTTC
>TRBV6-5|15|NA|TRBJ2-7|TRBD2
CASSPRISGGREQYF
TGTGCCAGCAGCCCCAGGATATCGGGAGGGCGCGAGCAGTACTTC
>TRBV5-6|13|NA|TRBJ2-1|TRBD2
CASSFGSGDEQFF
TGTGCCAGCAGCTTCGGGAGCGGGGATGAGCAGTTCTTC
>TRBV28|18|NA|TRBJ2-6|NA
CASSIPQGKLIGANVLTF
TGTGCCAGCAGTATACCGCAGGGGAAACTTATTGGGGCCAACGTCCTGACTTTC
>TRBV24-1|15|NA|TRBJ2-5|TRBD1
CATSDGRQGRKTQYF
TGTGCCACCAGTGACGGTCGACAGGGTCGGAAGACCCAGTACTTC
>TRBV4-1|14|NA|TRBJ2-7|NA
CASTLTDTSYEQYF
TGCGCCAGCACCCTGACAGACACCTCCTACGAGCAGTACTTC
>TRBV6-6|14|NA|TRBJ2-2|TRBD1
CASSRTGETGELFF
TGTGCCAGCAGTAGGACAGGGGAAACCGGGGAGCTGTTTTTT
>TRBV3-1/TRBV3-2|15|NA|TRBJ2-5|NA
CASSPRGFGEETQYF
TGTGCCAGCAGCCCTCGGGGGTTCGGGGAAGAGACCCAGTACTTC
>TRBV6-2/TRBV6-3|11|NA|TRBJ1-3|NA
CASSRGNTIYF
TGTGCCAGCAGTCGTGGAAACACCATATATTTT
>TRBV27|14|NA|TRBJ1-2|TRBD1
CASSPDRDPYGYTF
TGTGCCAGTTCCCCCGACAGGGATCCGTATGGCTACACCTTC
>TRBV5-1|16|NA|TRBJ1-1|TRBD1
CASSQGTGGGNTEAFF
TGCGCCAGCAGCCAGGGGACAGGGGGCGGGAACACTGAAGCTTTCTTT
>TRBV5-1|16|NA|TRBJ2-6|TRBD1
CASSLGHRGQANVLTF
TGCGCCAGCAGCTTGGGACACAGGGGCCAGGCCAACGTCCTGACTTTC
>TRBV30|16|NA|TRBJ1-2|NA
CAWSVRVLPLVSGYTF
TGTGCCTGGAGTGTCCGTGTACTACCCTTAGTAAGTGGCTACACCTTC
>TRBV5-1|15|NA|TRBJ2-1|TRBD2
CASSLTAGALGEQFF
TGCGCCAGCAGCTTGACAGCGGGGGCGTTGGGTGAGCAGTTCTTC
>TRBV24-1|14|NA|TRBJ2-1|NA
CATSDPRGYNEQFF
TGTGCCACCAGTGATCCCCGAGGCTACAATGAGCAGTTCTTC
>TRBV25-1|13|NA|TRBJ2-1|TRBD1
CASSGTGYNEQFF
TGTGCCAGCAGTGGGACAGGCTACAATGAGCAGTTCTTC
>TRBV7-9|16|NA|TRBJ1-3|NA
CASSHMTGSSGNTIYF
TGTGCCAGCAGCCACATGACAGGTAGCTCTGGAAACACCATATATTTT
>TRBV19|15|NA|TRBJ1-2|TRBD1
CASSIGPGGVYGYTF
TGTGCCAGTAGTATAGGTCCAGGGGGAGTCTATGGCTACACCTTC
>TRBV11-2|16|NA|TRBJ2-5|TRBD2
CASSQIGGGAVETQYF
TGTGCCAGCAGCCAAATCGGCGGGGGGGCTGTAGAGACCCAGTACTTC
>TRBV4-2|16|NA|TRBJ2-1|NA
CASSPTLAVVYNEQFF
TGTGCCAGCAGCCCGACCTTAGCGGTAGTTTACAATGAGCAGTTCTTC
>TRBV5-1|14|NA|TRBJ2-7|NA
CASSLAGFGDEQYF
TGCGCCAGCAGCTTGGCCGGGTTTGGCGACGAGCAGTACTTC
>TRBV6-5|14|NA|TRBJ2-2|NA
CAGSGDSYTGELFF
TGTGCCGGATCGGGGGACAGTTACACCGGGGAGCTGTTTTTT
>TRBV20-1|10|NA|TRBJ2-3|NA
CGGRTDTQYF
TGCGGCGGCCGCACAGATACGCAGTATTTT
>TRBV28|14|NA|TRBJ1-1|TRBD1
CASSPTDRESEAFF
TGTGCCAGCAGTCCTACCGACAGGGAGTCTGAAGCTTTCTTT
>TRBV5-6|17|NA|TRBJ1-2|NA
CASSSGRLDRRFYGYTF
TGTGCCAGCAGCTCAGGGAGATTAGACAGGCGATTCTATGGCTACACCTTC
>TRBV27|14|NA|TRBJ1-1|NA
CASSLGGMVTEAFF
TGTGCCAGCAGTCTCGGCGGGATGGTCACTGAAGCTTTCTTT
>TRBV3-1/TRBV3-2|16|NA|TRBJ2-1|TRBD1
CASSQDRGQAYNEQFF
TGTGCCAGCAGCCAAGATCGGGGACAGGCCTACAATGAGCAGTTCTTC
>TRBV5-8|15|NA|TRBJ2-3|TRBD2
CASSRTSPSTDTQYF
TGTGCCAGCAGCCGGACTAGCCCTAGCACAGATACGCAGTATTTT
>TRBV7-9|15|NA|TRBJ2-3|TRBD2
CASSLTGGPADTQYF
TGTGCCAGCAGCTTAACGGGGGGGCCGGCAGATACGCAGTATTTT
>TRBV6-5|14|NA|TRBJ1-1|TRBD1
CASSRQGGYTEAFF
TGTGCCAGCAGCCGACAGGGTGGGTACACTGAAGCTTTCTTT
>TRBV4-1|13|NA|TRBJ2-4|TRBD1
CASSLGQGDIQYF
TGCGCCAGCAGCCTGGGACAGGGCGACATTCAGTACTTC
>TRBV5-1|11|once|TRBJ2-7|NA
CASSSSYEQYF
TGCGCCAGCAGCTCTTCCTACGAGCAGTACTTC
>TRBV5-5|14|NA|TRBJ1-1|NA
CASSSGVTNTEAFF
TGTGCCAGCAGCTCCGGTGTCACGAACACTGAAGCTTTCTTT
>TRBV6-5|13|NA|TRBJ1-1|NA
CASLDRSRFEAFF
TGTGCCAGCCTAGACAGGAGCCGATTCGAAGCTTTCTTT
>TRBV19|15|few|TRBJ2-7|NA
CASSIGVDNSYEQYF
TGTGCCAGTAGTATTGGCGTGGACAACTCCTACGAGCAGTACTTC
>TRBV4-1|15|NA|TRBJ1-2|TRBD1
CASSQRQGFEYGYTF
TGCGCCAGCAGCCAGAGACAGGGTTTCGAGTATGGCTACACCTTC
>TRBV5-4|13|NA|TRBJ1-1|NA
CASSSLQGTEAFF
TGTGCCAGCAGCTCCCTGCAGGGTACTGAAGCTTTCTTT
>TRBV30|12|NA|TRBJ1-2|TRBD1
CAWSLEQGTYTF
TGTGCCTGGAGCTTGGAACAGGGGACCTACACCTTC
>TRBV5-8|14|once|TRBJ2-5|NA
CASSFGQLQETQYF
TGTGCCAGCAGCTTTGGACAGTTACAAGAGACCCAGTACTTC
>TRBV5-6|13|NA|TRBJ2-5|NA
CASSLYSQETQYF
TGTGCCAGCAGCTTGTACAGCCAAGAGACCCAGTACTTC
>TRBV3-1/TRBV3-2|14|NA|TRBJ1-2|TRBD1
CASSSDRNLYGYTF
TGTGCCAGCAGTTCGGACAGGAACCTCTATGGCTACACCTTC
>TRBV5-6|17|NA|TRBJ1-5|TRBD1
CASSLGRGTGSNQPQHF
TGTGCCAGCAGCTTGGGCCGAGGGACAGGAAGCAATCAGCCCCAGCATTTT
>TRBV18|14|NA|TRBJ1-1|NA
CASSLASGKEKAFF
TGTGCCAGCTCTCTCGCTTCAGGGAAAGAAAAAGCTTTCTTT
>TRBV5-1|16|NA|TRBJ2-3|NA
CASSFLATDRTDTQYF
TGCGCCAGCAGCTTTTTAGCGACGGACCGCACAGATACGCAGTATTTT
>TRBV28|14|NA|TRBJ1-1|NA
CASSSRAMNTEAFF
TGTGCCAGCAGTTCGAGGGCGATGAACACTGAAGCTTTCTTT
>TRBV29-1|13|NA|TRBJ2-5|TRBD2
CSVDGRGVETQYF
TGCAGCGTTGACGGGAGGGGGGTGGAGACCCAGTACTTC
>TRBV6-5|16|NA|TRBJ1-2|NA
CASSYTGGGSNYGYTF
TGTGCCAGCAGTTACACCGGAGGAGGCAGTAACTATGGCTACACCTTC
>TRBV16|14|once|TRBJ1-5|NA
CASSYGNSNQPQHF
TGTGCCAGCAGCTACGGGAATAGCAATCAGCCCCAGCATTTT
>TRBV7-9|17|NA|TRBJ1-2|TRBD1
CASSPPTGPQLNYGYTF
TGTGCCAGCAGCCCGCCGACAGGGCCCCAACTCAACTATGGCTACACCTTC
>TRBV14|15|NA|TRBJ1-3|NA
CASSLTTDSGNTIYF
TGTGCCAGCAGCCTAACGACTGACTCTGGAAACACCATATATTTT